This paragraph covers one T cell receptor (beta chain) sequence. These data belong to a study of response to subunit inactivated influenza vaccine. MiXCR, applied by TCRdb to the RT-PCR reads, yields one record per CDR3 protein. Of around 600,000 distinct CDR3 sequences listed, 11% were seen once; the top ten hold 9.5% to 11%. The same sample was also studied in work on T cells expressing NK-cell markers. According to that study: TCR beta libraries carry UMIs added by 5'RACE template switching. Obtained from sorted CD3+CD56+NKG2C+, CD3+CD56+NKG2C- and CD3+CD56-NKG2C+ T cells were the TCR beta repertoires. About 1.0-8% of CD8+ T cells in six or seven donors belonged to dominant NKG2C+ clonotypes. These clonotypes, the leaders elsewhere, also led the CD3+CD56-NKG2C+ fraction in a few donors.

Sequencing was performed on PBMCs from blood, taken on the day of vaccination. The TCR originated in a man aged 50 to 59 who received an inactivated influenza vaccine.

The CDR3 is CASSQGGTGLDGYTF. CDR3 DNA: TGCGCCAGCAGCCAAGGGGGGACAGGCCTTGATGGCTACACCTTC. The chain is built from TRBV4-1 and TRBJ1-2, with TRBD1 matching 8 bases. The CDR3 length is 15 residues. V trimming: 1 base; J trimming: 6 bases; junction bases outside the gene matches: 7. CDR1 and CDR2 from the germline V gene are MGHRA and YSYEKL.